This is a list of T cell receptor beta chains from one sample in a study of radiotherapy plus CTLA-4 blockade in lung cancer. Assay used: immunoSEQ multiplex PCR; TCRdb lists only in-frame clones, some missing. The sample includes 80,000 to 95,000 clones, less than 90% of them seen just once. Sequencing used peripheral blood, obtained from a patient treated with radiotherapy plus ipilimumab. All receptors derive from a human donor with non-small cell lung cancer who had stable disease on radiotherapy plus ipilimumab. Each CDR3 is given with its conserved first and last residue. A D gene is named only where the DNA matches it firmly. The size of a clone is reported for some rows only, either as once, few or many, or as a class for expanded clones.

v_gene	d_gene	j_gene	len	abundance	CDR3nt	CDR3aa
TRBV4-1	TRBD2	TRBJ2-1	20	.	TGCGCCAGCAGCCCCTACCTCGGGACTAGCGGGGGGCGGAACGGCAATGAGCAGTTCTTC	CASSPYLGTSGGRNGNEQFF
TRBV30	.	TRBJ1-2	12	.	TGTGCCTGGAGTCGGCAGCCTCGTGGCTACACCTTC	CAWSRQPRGYTF
TRBV7-2	TRBD1	TRBJ2-1	15	.	TGTGCCAGCAGCCACGGACAGGGGATATACAATGAGCAGTTCTTC	CASSHGQGIYNEQFF
TRBV7-9	.	TRBJ2-3	16	.	TGTGCCAGCAGCTTAAGTCGGGGGACGAAATCAGATACGCAGTATTTT	CASSLSRGTKSDTQYF
TRBV14	TRBD1	TRBJ1-1	14	.	TGTGCCAGCAGCGGATTGGGACAGAAACTTGAAGCTTTCTTT	CASSGLGQKLEAFF
TRBV9	.	TRBJ1-5	15	.	TGTGCCAGCAGCGTAGCGGGGGAGGATGATCAGCCCCAGCATTTT	CASSVAGEDDQPQHF
TRBV10-3	TRBD2	TRBJ2-5	13	.	TGTGCCATCAGTGCCCTAGCGGGGGTGACCCAGTACTTC	CAISALAGVTQYF
TRBV2	.	TRBJ1-2	10	.	TGTGCCAGCGGTGACTATGGCTACACCTTC	CASGDYGYTF
TRBV15	.	TRBJ2-5	15	.	TGTGCCACCAGCAGAGAGAGACTAGGCCAAGAGACCCAGTACTTC	CATSRERLGQETQYF
TRBV11-1	TRBD1	TRBJ2-3	15	.	TGTGCCAGCAGCTTCCGGACAGGGTACACAGATACGCAGTATTTT	CASSFRTGYTDTQYF
TRBV13	.	TRBJ1-3	15	.	TGTGCCAGCAGCCTGTCGGGTCCCTCTGGAAACACCATATATTTT	CASSLSGPSGNTIYF
TRBV25-1	.	TRBJ2-7	15	.	TGTGCCAGCAGCCATCCCGGGACGGGATCCTACGAGCAGTACTTC	CASSHPGTGSYEQYF
TRBV5-1	TRBD2	TRBJ2-1	15	.	TGCGCCAGCAGCGATCTAGCGGGGGGCCACAATGAGCAGTTCTTC	CASSDLAGGHNEQFF
TRBV19	TRBD1	TRBJ2-4	13	.	TGTGCCAGTAGGAGGGACAGCAAAAACATTCAGTACTTC	CASRRDSKNIQYF
TRBV19	.	TRBJ1-5	14	.	TGTGCCAGTAACCCTGAAGGAGGCAATCAGCCCCAGCATTTT	CASNPEGGNQPQHF
TRBV11-2	.	TRBJ1-3	16	.	TGTGCCAGCAGCTTAGTAGCCAGATTCTCTGGAAACACCATATATTTT	CASSLVARFSGNTIYF
TRBV25-1	TRBD1	TRBJ2-7	14	.	TGTGCCAGCAGACCCCCGGGACAGAACTACGAGCAGTACTTC	CASRPPGQNYEQYF
TRBV6-5	TRBD1	TRBJ1-2	15	.	TGTGCCAGCAGTAAAGGGGACAGAACTTTGGGAGGCTACACCTTC	CASSKGDRTLGGYTF
TRBV2	.	TRBJ2-1	14	.	TGTGCCAGCAAAGGGGAGGGGGTCTACAATGAGCAGTTCTTC	CASKGEGVYNEQFF
TRBV7-8	TRBD1	TRBJ2-3	15	.	TGTGCCAGCAGCTTGGACAGGGGAAAGACAGATACGCAGTATTTT	CASSLDRGKTDTQYF
TRBV28	.	TRBJ2-5	13	.	TGTGCCAGCAGTTCCCCCGCGGAGGAGACCCAGTACTTC	CASSSPAEETQYF
TRBV28	TRBD2	TRBJ2-1	15	.	TGTGCCAGCAGTCCCTCTAGCGGGAGGACCGATGAGCAGTTCTTC	CASSPSSGRTDEQFF
TRBV4-1	.	TRBJ2-7	17	.	TGCGCCAGCAGTTGGTCTATGTCCATACTTTATGCCTACGAGCAGTACTTC	CASSWSMSILYAYEQYF
TRBV28	TRBD2	TRBJ2-5	19	.	TGTGCCAGCAGTTTAAAAGAGGCTAGCGGGACCTACTACCAAGAGACCCAGTACTTC	CASSLKEASGTYYQETQYF
TRBV5-4	TRBD2	TRBJ2-7	14	.	TGTGCCAGCAGCGGGACTAGCGGGGCGGGTGAGCAGTACTTC	CASSGTSGAGEQYF
TRBV18	TRBD2	TRBJ2-7	16	once	TGTGCCAGCTCACTGATAGCGGGGGGTTCTACCTACGAGCAGTACTTC	CASSLIAGGSTYEQYF
TRBV29-1	.	TRBJ1-2	11	.	TGCAGCGTTGTGGCGGACTATGGCTACACCTTC	CSVVADYGYTF
TRBV9	.	TRBJ2-3	12	.	TGTGCCAGCAGCGTAGGAGGGGATACGCAGTATTTT	CASSVGGDTQYF
TRBV19	.	TRBJ2-7	15	.	TGTGCCAGTTCAATACAGACAGGGAGGTTGTACGAGCAGTACTTC	CASSIQTGRLYEQYF
TRBV6-1	.	TRBJ1-5	13	.	TGTGCCAGATTGTGGCAGGGTCCACAGCCCCAGCATTTT	CARLWQGPQPQHF
TRBV30	TRBD1	TRBJ1-1	16	.	TGTGCCTGGAGTGCGACAGGGATGGGGATGAACACTGAAGCTTTCTTT	CAWSATGMGMNTEAFF
TRBV27	.	TRBJ1-2	17	.	TGTGCCAGCAGCTATATTGGCGGGGGACTCCACAACTATGGCTACACCTTC	CASSYIGGGLHNYGYTF
TRBV15	.	TRBJ1-4	13	once	TGTGCCACCAGCAGAGGGGGAGGTGAAAAACTGTTTTTT	CATSRGGGEKLFF
TRBV5-1	.	TRBJ2-2	15	.	TGCGCCAGCAGCTTAGGCCTAGATGGAACCGGGGAGCTGTTTTTT	CASSLGLDGTGELFF
TRBV7-9	TRBD1	TRBJ2-3	18	once	TGTGCCAGCAGTCAGGAAGTGGTAGGGGGCGAGGTTGCAGATACGCAGTATTTT	CASSQEVVGGEVADTQYF
TRBV28	.	TRBJ1-2	12	.	TGTGCCAGCAGGTTCCCCGGGGCGGGCTACACCTTC	CASRFPGAGYTF
TRBV5-1	.	TRBJ1-6	16	.	TGCGCCAGCAGCTTGGGCGCACAGGGAGTGAAGTCACCCCTCCACTTT	CASSLGAQGVKSPLHF
TRBV11-2	TRBD2	TRBJ2-7	15	.	TGTGCCAGCAGCCGCGGGGGAGCCGGGAAGTCCGAGCAGTACTTC	CASSRGGAGKSEQYF
TRBV9	.	TRBJ2-7	18	.	TGTGCCAGCAGCGTAGCTGGGAGGGGGTTCAGCGAATCCTACGAGCAGTACTTC	CASSVAGRGFSESYEQYF
TRBV30	.	TRBJ2-2	15	.	TGTGCCTGCACCGCGGGGTTCCTGAACACCGGGGAGCTGTTTTTT	CACTAGFLNTGELFF
TRBV9	.	TRBJ2-5	13	.	TGTGCCAGCAGCATGCGGGTTCAAGAGACCCAGTACTTC	CASSMRVQETQYF
TRBV7-9	.	TRBJ1-6	16	.	TGTGCCAGCAGCTTAGAAGGGGGGATATATAATTCACCCCTCCACTTT	CASSLEGGIYNSPLHF
TRBV11-2	TRBD1	TRBJ2-7	16	.	TGTGCCAGCAATACTTTTACCCTGGACAGGGGGAACGAGCAGTACTTC	CASNTFTLDRGNEQYF
TRBV4-1	.	TRBJ2-7	15	.	TGCGCCAGCAGCCAGGGGACGGCAGACTCCTACGAGCAGTACTTC	CASSQGTADSYEQYF
TRBV7-3	.	TRBJ2-7	13	.	TGTGCCAGCAGCCAAGACAGGTACTACGAGCAGTACTTC	CASSQDRYYEQYF
TRBV29-1	.	TRBJ2-6	15	.	TGCAGCGCGTCTCGGGGAGCCTCTGGGGCCAACGTCCTGACTTTC	CSASRGASGANVLTF
TRBV5-1	.	TRBJ2-5	14	.	TGCGCCAGCAGCTTTACCGCATCGCAAGAGACCCAGTACTTC	CASSFTASQETQYF
TRBV5-1	.	TRBJ2-2	14	.	TGCGCCAGCAGCTTGGGGCAGTCAACCGGGGAGCTGTTTTTT	CASSLGQSTGELFF
TRBV5-1	.	TRBJ1-5	15	.	TGCGCCAGCAGCCCGGACGGAAATAGCAATCAGCCCCAGCATTTT	CASSPDGNSNQPQHF
TRBV11-1	.	TRBJ1-1	15	.	TGTGCCAGCAGCCCCCTGGGACGGTCGAACACTGAAGCTTTCTTT	CASSPLGRSNTEAFF
TRBV7-9	.	TRBJ1-6	14	.	TGTGCCAGCAGCCCCGGGACCTATAATTCACCCCTCCACTTT	CASSPGTYNSPLHF
TRBV10-3	.	TRBJ1-6	15	.	TGTGCCATCAGTGAGGTGGAATCCTATAATTCACCCCTCCACTTT	CAISEVESYNSPLHF
TRBV28	.	TRBJ1-6	16	.	TGTGCCAGCAGTTTTTTTCATATAGGGGCTAATTCACCCCTCCACTTT	CASSFFHIGANSPLHF
TRBV19	.	TRBJ1-4	11	few	TGTGCCAGTAGGGACGTGGCAAAACTGTTTTTT	CASRDVAKLFF
TRBV20-1	.	TRBJ2-2	11	.	TGCAGTGCGGGAGCAGGTTCGGAGCTGTTTTTT	CSAGAGSELFF